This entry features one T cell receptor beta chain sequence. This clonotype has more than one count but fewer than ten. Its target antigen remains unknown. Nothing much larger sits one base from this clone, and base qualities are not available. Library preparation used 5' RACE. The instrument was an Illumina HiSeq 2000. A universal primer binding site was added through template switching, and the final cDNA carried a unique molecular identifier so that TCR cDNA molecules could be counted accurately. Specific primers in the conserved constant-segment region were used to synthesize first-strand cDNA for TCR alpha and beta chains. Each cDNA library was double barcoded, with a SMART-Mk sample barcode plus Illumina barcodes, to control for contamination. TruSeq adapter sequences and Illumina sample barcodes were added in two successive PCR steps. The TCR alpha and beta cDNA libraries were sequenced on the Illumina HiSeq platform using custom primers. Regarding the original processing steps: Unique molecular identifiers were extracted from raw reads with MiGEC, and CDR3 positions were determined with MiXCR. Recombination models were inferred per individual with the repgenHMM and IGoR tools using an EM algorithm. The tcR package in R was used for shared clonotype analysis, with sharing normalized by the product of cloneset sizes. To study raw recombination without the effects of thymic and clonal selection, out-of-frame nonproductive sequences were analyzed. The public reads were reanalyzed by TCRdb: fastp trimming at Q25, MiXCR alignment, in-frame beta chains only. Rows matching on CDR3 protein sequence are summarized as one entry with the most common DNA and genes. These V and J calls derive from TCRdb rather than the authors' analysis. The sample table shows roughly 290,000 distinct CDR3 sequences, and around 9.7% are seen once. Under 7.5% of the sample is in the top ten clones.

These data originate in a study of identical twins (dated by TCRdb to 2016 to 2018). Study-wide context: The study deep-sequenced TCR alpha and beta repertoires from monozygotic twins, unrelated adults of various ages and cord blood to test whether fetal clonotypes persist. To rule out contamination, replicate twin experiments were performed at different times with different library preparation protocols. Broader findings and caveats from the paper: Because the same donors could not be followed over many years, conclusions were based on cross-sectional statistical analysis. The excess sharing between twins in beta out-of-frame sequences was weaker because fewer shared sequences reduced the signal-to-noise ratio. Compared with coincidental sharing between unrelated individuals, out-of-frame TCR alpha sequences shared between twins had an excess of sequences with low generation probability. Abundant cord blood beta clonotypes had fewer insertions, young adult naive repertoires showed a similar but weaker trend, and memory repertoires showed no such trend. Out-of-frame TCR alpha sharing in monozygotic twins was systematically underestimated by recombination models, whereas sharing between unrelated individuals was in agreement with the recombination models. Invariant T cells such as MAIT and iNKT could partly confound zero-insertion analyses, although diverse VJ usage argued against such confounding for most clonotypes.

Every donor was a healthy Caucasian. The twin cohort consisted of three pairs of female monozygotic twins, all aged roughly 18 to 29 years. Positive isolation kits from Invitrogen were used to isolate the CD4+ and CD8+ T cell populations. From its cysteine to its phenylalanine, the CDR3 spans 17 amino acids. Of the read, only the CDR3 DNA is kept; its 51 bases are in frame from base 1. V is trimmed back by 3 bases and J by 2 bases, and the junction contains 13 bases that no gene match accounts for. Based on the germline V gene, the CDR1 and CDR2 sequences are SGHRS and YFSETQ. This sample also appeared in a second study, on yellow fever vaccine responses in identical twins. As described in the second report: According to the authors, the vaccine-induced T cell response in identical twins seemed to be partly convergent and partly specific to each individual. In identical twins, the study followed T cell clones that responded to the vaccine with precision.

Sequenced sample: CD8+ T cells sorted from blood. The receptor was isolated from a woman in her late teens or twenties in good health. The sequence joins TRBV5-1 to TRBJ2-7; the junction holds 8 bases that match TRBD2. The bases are TGCGCCAGCAGCTCCGGGACTAGAAGTCTGGGACCCTACGAGCAGTACTTC. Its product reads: CASSSGTRSLGPYEQYF.